Listed below are T cell receptor beta chains from one sample, sequenced in a study of T cell repertoires in cytomegalovirus infection. TCRdb reanalysed the reads using MiXCR and keeps one entry per CDR3 protein. The sample has about 920,000 distinct CDR3 sequences; around 32% are singletons. No antigen has been identified for these receptors. The sample consisted of cultured CD8+ T cells from PBMCs, taken from culture after CMV antigen stimulation. These receptors all come from a human donor in good health (CMV status not recorded). Some clones in this sample may be carry-over from other donors' samples. The CDR3 runs from the conserved cysteine through the conserved F or W. D genes are given only for firm matches. The size entry is marked missing in some rows and otherwise reads once, few, many or a size class.

J,size,V,D,CDR3,DNA
TRBJ2-2,few,TRBV7-9,TRBD1,CARDRVSGELFF,TGTGCCAGGGACAGGGTCTCCGGGGAGCTGTTTTTT
TRBJ2-1,-,TRBV7-6,TRBD1,CTSSPTGGWYNEQFF,TGTACCAGCAGCCCGACAGGGGGGTGGTACAATGAGCAGTTCTTC
TRBJ2-3,few,TRBV12-3/TRBV12-4,-,CASSLERDTYTQYF,TGTGCCAGCAGTTTAGAGCGGGACACGTATACGCAGTATTTT
TRBJ2-3,once,TRBV27,-,CASSSLGGGGAYADTQYF,TGTGCCAGCAGTTCCCTGGGTGGGGGGGGCGCGTACGCAGATACGCAGTATTTT
TRBJ2-3,-,TRBV7-8,-,CASSLGFGATDTQYF,TGTGCCAGCAGCTTAGGTTTCGGGGCCACAGATACGCAGTATTTT
TRBJ2-3,many,TRBV7-2,TRBD2,CASSLGFLAGSTDTQYF,TGTGCCAGCAGCTTAGGCTTTCTAGCGGGGAGCACAGATACGCAGTATTTT
TRBJ2-2,many,TRBV7-8,TRBD2,CASSTRTSGGENTGELFF,TGTGCCAGCAGCACCCGGACTAGCGGGGGGGAAAACACCGGGGAGCTGTTTTTT
TRBJ1-1,few,TRBV4-1,-,CASSHTGVNTEAFF,TGTGCCAGCAGCCACACCGGGGTGAACACTGAAGCTTTCTTT
TRBJ1-5,-,TRBV19,TRBD1,CAGREGQDQPQHF,TGTGCCGGTAGGGAGGGACAGGATCAGCCCCAGCATTTT
TRBJ1-4,-,TRBV3-1,-,CASRSIRGLGEKLFF,TGTGCCAGCAGGTCAATTAGGGGCTTGGGCGAAAAACTGTTTTTT
TRBJ1-2,few,TRBV15,-,CATRDIRFNYGYTF,TGTGCCACCAGGGACATCCGTTTTAACTATGGCTACACCTTC